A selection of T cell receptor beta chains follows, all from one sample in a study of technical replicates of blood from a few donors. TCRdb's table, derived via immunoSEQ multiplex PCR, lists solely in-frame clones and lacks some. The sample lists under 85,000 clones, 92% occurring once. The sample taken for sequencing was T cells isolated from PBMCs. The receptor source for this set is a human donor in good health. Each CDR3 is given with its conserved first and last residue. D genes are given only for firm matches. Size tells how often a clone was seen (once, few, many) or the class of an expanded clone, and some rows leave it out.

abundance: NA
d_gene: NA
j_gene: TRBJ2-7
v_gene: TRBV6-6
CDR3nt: TGTGCCAGCAGTTACTCCGTAGACATCTTCACCGAGCAGTACTTC
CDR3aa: CASSYSVDIFTEQYF

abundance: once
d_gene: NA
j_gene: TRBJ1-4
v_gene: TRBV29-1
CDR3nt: TGCAGCGTCTTGGGAGACAGGCAAAAACTGTTTTTT
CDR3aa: CSVLGDRQKLFF

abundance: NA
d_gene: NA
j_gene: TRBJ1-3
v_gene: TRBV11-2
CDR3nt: TGTGCCAGCATCTCCAGGGAGGGCTCTGGAAACACCATATATTTT
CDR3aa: CASISREGSGNTIYF

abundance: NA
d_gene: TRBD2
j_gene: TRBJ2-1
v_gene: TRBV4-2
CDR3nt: TGTGCCAGCAGCTCCCGAATAGCGGGGCCCTCCTACAATGAGCAGTTCTTC
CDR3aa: CASSSRIAGPSYNEQFF

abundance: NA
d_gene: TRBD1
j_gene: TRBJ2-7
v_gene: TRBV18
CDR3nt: TGTGCCAGCTCACCGGGACAGATGCACTCCTACGAGCAGTACTTC
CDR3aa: CASSPGQMHSYEQYF

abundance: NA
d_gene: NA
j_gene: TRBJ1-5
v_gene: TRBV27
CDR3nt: TGTGCCAGCAGTTCAGGGTTTAGCAATCAGCCCCAGCATTTT
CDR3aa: CASSSGFSNQPQHF

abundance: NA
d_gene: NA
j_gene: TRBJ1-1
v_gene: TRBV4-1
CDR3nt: TGCGCCAGCAGCCAAGATAGCGGGGGGACTCCTTTCTTT
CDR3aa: CASSQDSGGTPFF

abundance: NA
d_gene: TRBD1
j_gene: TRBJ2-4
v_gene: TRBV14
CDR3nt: TGTGCCAGCAGCCCCGGGACAGGGGGCGTAAACATTCAGTACTTC
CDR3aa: CASSPGTGGVNIQYF

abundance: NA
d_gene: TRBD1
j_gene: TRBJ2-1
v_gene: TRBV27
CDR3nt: TGTGCCAGCAGTTTCCGGACAGGGGGCAGGTATGAGCAGTTCTTC
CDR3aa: CASSFRTGGRYEQFF

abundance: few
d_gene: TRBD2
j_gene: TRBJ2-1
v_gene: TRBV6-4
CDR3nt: TGTGCCAGCGCGGAGACTAGCGATCCCACAGATGAGCAGTTCTTC
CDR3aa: CASAETSDPTDEQFF

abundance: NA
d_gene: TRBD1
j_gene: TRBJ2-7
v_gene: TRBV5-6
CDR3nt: TGTGCCAGCAGCACGGGACAGGGATACTACGAGCAGTACTTC
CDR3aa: CASSTGQGYYEQYF

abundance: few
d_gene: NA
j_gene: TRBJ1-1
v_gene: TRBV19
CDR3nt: TGTGCCAGTAGTATCGGGCGCGGGTACACTGAAGCTTTCTTT
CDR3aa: CASSIGRGYTEAFF

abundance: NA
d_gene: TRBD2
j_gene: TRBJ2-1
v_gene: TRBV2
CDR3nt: TGTGCCAGCGGGCTAGCGGGGAGGTTAATAATGGGGGAGCAGTTCTTC
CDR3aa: CASGLAGRLIMGEQFF

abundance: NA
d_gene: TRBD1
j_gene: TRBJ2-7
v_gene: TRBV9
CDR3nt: TGTGCCAGCAGCGGAGGGTCCGGGACAGGGAGCTCCGAGCAGTACTTC
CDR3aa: CASSGGSGTGSSEQYF

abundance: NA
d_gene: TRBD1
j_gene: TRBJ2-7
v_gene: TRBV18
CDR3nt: TGTGCCAGCTCACCCAAGACAGGGACCTTCTACGAGCAGTACTTC
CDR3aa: CASSPKTGTFYEQYF

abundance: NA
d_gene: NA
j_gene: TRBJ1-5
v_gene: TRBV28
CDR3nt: TGTGCCAGCAGTTTATTGGCGGAGAATCAGCCCCAGCATTTT
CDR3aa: CASSLLAENQPQHF

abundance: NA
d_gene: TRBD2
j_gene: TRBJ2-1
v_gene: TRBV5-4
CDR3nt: TGTGCCAGCAGCTCACCGGGACTAGCGGGACGGTTTCAGGACAATGAGCAGTTCTTC
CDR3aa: CASSSPGLAGRFQDNEQFF

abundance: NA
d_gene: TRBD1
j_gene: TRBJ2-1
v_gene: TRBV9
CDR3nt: TGTGCCAGCAGCGGGACAGGGGGCTCCTACAATGAGCAGTTCTTC
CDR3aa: CASSGTGGSYNEQFF

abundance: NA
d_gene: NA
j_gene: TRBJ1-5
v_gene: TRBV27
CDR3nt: TGTGCCAGCAGTCTCTGGTTGGGCCAGCCCCAGCATTTT
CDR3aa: CASSLWLGQPQHF

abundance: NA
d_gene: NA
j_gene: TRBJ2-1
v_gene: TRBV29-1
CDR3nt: TGCAGCGTTCTCCCCCTAAAGAATGAGCAGTTCTTC
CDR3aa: CSVLPLKNEQFF

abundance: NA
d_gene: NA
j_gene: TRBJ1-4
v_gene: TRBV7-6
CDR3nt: TGTGCCAGCAGCTTAGCAGGACAGCCCAATGAAAAACTGTTTTTT
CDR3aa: CASSLAGQPNEKLFF

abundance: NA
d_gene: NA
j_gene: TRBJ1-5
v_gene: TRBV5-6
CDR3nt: TGTGCCAGCAGCTTGGACAGAGATCAGCCCCAGCATTTT
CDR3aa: CASSLDRDQPQHF

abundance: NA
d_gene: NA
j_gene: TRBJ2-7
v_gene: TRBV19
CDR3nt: TGTGCCAGTAGTATAGACACTAGCTACGAGCAGTACTTC
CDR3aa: CASSIDTSYEQYF

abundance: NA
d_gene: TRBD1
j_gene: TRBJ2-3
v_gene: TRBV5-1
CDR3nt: TGCGCCAGCAGCCCCGTCGGACAGGGGGCGGTAGATACGCAGTATTTT
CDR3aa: CASSPVGQGAVDTQYF

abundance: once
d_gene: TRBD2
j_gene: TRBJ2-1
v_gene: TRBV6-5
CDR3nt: TGTGCCAGCAAGAGCCAGGGACTAGCGGGAGAAGAGCAGTTCTTC
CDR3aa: CASKSQGLAGEEQFF

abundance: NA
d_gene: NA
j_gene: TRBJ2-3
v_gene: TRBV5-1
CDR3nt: TGCGCCAGCAGCCAGGGACAGGGGAGGCTAGCGGGAGAAGCAGATACGCAGTATTTT
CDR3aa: CASSQGQGRLAGEADTQYF

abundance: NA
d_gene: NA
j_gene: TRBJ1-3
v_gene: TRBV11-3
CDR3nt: TGTGCCAGCAGCTTTTGGATGACAACTGGAAACACCATATATTTT
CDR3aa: CASSFWMTTGNTIYF

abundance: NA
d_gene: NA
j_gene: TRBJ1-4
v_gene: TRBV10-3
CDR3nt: TGTGCCACCCGGACAGAACCAACTAATGAAAAACTGTTTTTT
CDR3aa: CATRTEPTNEKLFF

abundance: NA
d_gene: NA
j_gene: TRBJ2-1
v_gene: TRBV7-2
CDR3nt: TGTGCCAGCAGCCTGGGACCAGGACTATTTAATGAGCAGTTCTTC
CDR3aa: CASSLGPGLFNEQFF

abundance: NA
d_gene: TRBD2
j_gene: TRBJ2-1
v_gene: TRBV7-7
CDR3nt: TGTGCTAGCAGCTACTTAGCGGGCTTGGAGTATGAGCAGTTCTTC
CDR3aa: CASSYLAGLEYEQFF

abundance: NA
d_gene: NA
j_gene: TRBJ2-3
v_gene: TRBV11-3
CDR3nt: TGTGCCAGCAGCTTACCTACAAGGCAGGGGACAGATACGCAGTATTTT
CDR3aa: CASSLPTRQGTDTQYF

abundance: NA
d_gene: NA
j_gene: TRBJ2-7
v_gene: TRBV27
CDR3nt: TGTGCCAGCAGTTTAACAGGATCCTACGAGCAGTACTTC
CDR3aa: CASSLTGSYEQYF

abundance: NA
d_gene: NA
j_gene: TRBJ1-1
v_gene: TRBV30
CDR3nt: TGTGCCTGGAGTGGACACTCGAACACTGAAGCTTTCTTT
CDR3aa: CAWSGHSNTEAFF

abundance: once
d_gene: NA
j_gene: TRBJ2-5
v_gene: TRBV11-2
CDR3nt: TGTGCCAGCAGCTTCGGGGGAGAGACCCAGTACTTC
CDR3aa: CASSFGGETQYF

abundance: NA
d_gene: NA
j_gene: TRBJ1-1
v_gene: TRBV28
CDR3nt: TGTGCCAGCAGTTTAAATGGGCGAACTGAAGCTTTCTTT
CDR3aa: CASSLNGRTEAFF

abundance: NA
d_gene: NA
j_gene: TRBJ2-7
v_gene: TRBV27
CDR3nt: TGTGCCAGCAAACCTGCGCAGGGCGCCTACGAGCAGTACTTC
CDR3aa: CASKPAQGAYEQYF

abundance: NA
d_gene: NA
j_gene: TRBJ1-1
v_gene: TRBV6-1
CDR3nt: TGTGCCAGCAGCCCCAGGGGACACACTGAAGCTTTCTTT
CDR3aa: CASSPRGHTEAFF

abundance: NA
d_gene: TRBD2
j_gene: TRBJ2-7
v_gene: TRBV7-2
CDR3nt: TGTGCCAGCTGGTCGCGTGGGGCGGGAGGCCCGGGTGAGCAGTACTTC
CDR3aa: CASWSRGAGGPGEQYF

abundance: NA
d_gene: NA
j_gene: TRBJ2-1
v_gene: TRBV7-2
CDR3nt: TGTGCCAGCAGCTTCGCGATTCGGTCCTACAATGAGCAGTTCTTC
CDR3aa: CASSFAIRSYNEQFF

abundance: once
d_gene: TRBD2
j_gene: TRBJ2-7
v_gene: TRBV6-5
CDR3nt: TGTGCCAGCAGTGTGGGACTAGCGGGAGGCGAGCAGTACTTC
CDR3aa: CASSVGLAGGEQYF

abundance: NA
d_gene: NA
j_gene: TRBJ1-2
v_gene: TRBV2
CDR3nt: TGTGCCAGCAGTGAAGGGTGGGGGCGCGACTATGGCTACACCTTC
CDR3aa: CASSEGWGRDYGYTF

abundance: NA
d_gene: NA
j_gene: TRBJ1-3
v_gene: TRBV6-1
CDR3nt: TGTGCCAGCAGTGAAGATTGGGGGCCTGGAAACACCATATATTTT
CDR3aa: CASSEDWGPGNTIYF

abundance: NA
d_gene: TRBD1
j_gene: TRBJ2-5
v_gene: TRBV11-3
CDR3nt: TGTGCCAGCAGCTTACTGCAGGGGGTACAAGAGACCCAGTACTTC
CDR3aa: CASSLLQGVQETQYF

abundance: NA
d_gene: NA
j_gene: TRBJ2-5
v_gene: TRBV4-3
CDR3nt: TGCGCCAGCAGCCAAGCTATAACAGTAGAGACCCAGTACTTC
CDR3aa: CASSQAITVETQYF

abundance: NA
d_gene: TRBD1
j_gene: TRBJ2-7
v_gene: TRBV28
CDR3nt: TGTGCCAGCAGAGAGAGAAGGACAGGGTTCGTGGACGAGCAGTACTTC
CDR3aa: CASRERRTGFVDEQYF

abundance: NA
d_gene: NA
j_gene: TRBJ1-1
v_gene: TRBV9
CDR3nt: TGTGCCAGCAGCGTAAATGGTCTGGACTCCACTGAAGCTTTCTTT
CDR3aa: CASSVNGLDSTEAFF

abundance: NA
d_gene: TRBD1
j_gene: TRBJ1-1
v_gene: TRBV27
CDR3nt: TGTGCCAGCAGTTGGGACAGCTACATGAACACTGAAGCTTTCTTT
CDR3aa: CASSWDSYMNTEAFF

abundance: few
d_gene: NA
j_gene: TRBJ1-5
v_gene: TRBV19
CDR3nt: TGTGCCAGTAGTATTGTGGACAGCCCAAATCAGCCCCAGCATTTT
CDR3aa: CASSIVDSPNQPQHF

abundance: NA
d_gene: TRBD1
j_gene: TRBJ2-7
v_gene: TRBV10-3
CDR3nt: TGTGCCATCAGCCGGGACAGCTCCTACGAGCAGTACTTC
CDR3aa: CAISRDSSYEQYF

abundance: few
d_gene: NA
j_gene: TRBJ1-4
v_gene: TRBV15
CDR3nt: TGTGCCACCAGCAGAGATAGACAGCTTAATGAAAAACTGTTTTTT
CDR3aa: CATSRDRQLNEKLFF

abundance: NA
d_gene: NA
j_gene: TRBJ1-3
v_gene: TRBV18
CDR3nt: TGTGCCAGCTCACGCAATCAGCAGGGCAGCTCTGGAAACACCATATATTTT
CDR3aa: CASSRNQQGSSGNTIYF

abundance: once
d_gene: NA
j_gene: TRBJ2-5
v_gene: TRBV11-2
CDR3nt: TGTGCCAGCAGCTTGGTTAGAGGGGAGACCCAGTACTTC
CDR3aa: CASSLVRGETQYF

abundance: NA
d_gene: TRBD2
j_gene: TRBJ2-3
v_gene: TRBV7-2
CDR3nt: TGTGCCAGCAGCCGTAGCGGGGTTAGCACAGATACGCAGTATTTT
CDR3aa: CASSRSGVSTDTQYF

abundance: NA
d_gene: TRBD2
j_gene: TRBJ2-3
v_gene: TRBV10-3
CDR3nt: TGTGCCATCAGTGAGCAGGGGCTAGCGGGAGATACGCAGTATTTT
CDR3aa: CAISEQGLAGDTQYF